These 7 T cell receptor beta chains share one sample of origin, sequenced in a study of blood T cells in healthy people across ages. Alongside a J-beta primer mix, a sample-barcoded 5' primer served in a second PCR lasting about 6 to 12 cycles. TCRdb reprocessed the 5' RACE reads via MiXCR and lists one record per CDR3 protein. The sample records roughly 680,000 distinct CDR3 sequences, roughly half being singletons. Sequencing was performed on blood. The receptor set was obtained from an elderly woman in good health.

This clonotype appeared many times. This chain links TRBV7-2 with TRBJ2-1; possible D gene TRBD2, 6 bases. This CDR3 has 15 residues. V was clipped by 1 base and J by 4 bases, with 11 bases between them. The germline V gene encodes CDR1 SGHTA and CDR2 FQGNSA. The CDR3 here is CASSLGDGTYNEQFF. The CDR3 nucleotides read TGTGCCAGCAGCTTAGGGGACGGGACTTACAATGAGCAGTTCTTC.

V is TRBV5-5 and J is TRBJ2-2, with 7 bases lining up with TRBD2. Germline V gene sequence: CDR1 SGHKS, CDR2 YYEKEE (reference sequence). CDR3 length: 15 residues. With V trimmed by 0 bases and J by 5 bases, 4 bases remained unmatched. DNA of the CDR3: TGTGCCAGCAGCTTGGTCGCGGGAGTGACCGGGGAGCTGTTTTTT. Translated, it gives CASSLVAGVTGELFF. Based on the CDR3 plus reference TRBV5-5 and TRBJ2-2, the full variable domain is DAGVTQSPTHLIKTRGQQVTLRCSPISGHKSVSWYQQVLGQGPQFIFQYYEKEERGRGNFPDRFSARQFPNYSSELNVNALLLGDSALYLCASSLVAGVTGELFFGEGSRLTVL.

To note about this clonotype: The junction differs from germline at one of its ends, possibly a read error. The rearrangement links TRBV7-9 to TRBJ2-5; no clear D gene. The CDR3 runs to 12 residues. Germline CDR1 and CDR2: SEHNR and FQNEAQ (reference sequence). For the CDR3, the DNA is TGTTCCAGCAGCTTAAGAGCAGAGACCCAGTACTTC. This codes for CSSSLRAETQYF. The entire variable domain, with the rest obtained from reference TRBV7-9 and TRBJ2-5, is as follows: DTGVSQNPRHKITKRGQNVTFRCDPISEHNRLYWYRQTLGQGPEFLTYFQNEAQLEKSRLLSDRFSAERPKGSFSTLEIQRTEQGDSAMYLCSSSLRAETQYFGPGTRLLVL.

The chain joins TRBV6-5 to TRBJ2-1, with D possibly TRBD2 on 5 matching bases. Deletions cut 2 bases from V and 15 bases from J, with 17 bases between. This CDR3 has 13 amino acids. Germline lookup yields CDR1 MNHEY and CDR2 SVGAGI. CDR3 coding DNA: TGTGCCAGCAGTTACGGGCTCAGCGGCACCACGTTCTTC. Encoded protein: CASSYGLSGTTFF.

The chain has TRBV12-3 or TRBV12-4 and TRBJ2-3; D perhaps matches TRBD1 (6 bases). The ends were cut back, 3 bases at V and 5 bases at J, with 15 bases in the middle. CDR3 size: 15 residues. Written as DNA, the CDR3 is TGTGCCAGCAGTTTCGGCAGGGGCCGTGGAGATACGCAGTATTTT. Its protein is CASSFGRGRGDTQYF.

The CDR3 DNA reads as TGTGCCAGCAGCCAAATCGTAGCGGTCGGTGAGCAGTTCTTC. Amino acid sequence: CASSQIVAVGEQFF. The rearrangement uses TRBV14 and TRBJ2-1, with D possibly being TRBD2 (6 bases). Trimming took off 2 bases at V and 9 bases at J, with 14 bases between the two ends. The CDR3 loop spans 14 amino acids. CDR1 is SGHDN, CDR2 FVKESK, per germline.

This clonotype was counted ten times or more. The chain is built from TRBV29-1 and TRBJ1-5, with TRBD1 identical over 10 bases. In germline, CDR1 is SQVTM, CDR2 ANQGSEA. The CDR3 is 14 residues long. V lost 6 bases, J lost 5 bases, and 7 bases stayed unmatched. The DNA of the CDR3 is TGCAGCGTGAGGACAGGGGGACAGGATCAGCCCCAGCATTTT. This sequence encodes CSVRTGGQDQPQHF.